This T cell receptor beta chain was identified in a study of blood T cell repertoires in COVID-19. Turning to the study itself: Whether acute or convalescent, the COVID-19 samples came from the United States, Italy and Spain. The analysed material was cDNA or gDNA that came from T cells, B-cell-depleted T cells, or PBMCs.

In the original analysis: The authors estimated nucleated cell counts from reference gene primer amplification. Using immunoSEQ multiplex PCR, the repertoire was profiled, and TCRdb retains in-frame clones only, with some absent. V, J and clone size are taken as reported in that table, and D and trimming were inferred from the DNA itself. The sample consists of fewer than 300,000 clones, approximately 87% of them appearing once. The source is a woman in her sixties or seventies with active or convalescent COVID-19. The material sequenced was peripheral blood.

The CDR3 DNA follows: TGCGCCAGCAGCTCAGCAGTCCCGGGACAGGCGGTTTGGGAGACCCAGTACTTC. It translates to CASSSAVPGQAVWETQYF. The V gene is TRBV5-1, the J gene TRBJ2-5, with 8 bases identical to TRBD1. Germline loops: CDR1 SGHRS, CDR2 YFSETQ. V dropped 3 bases and J dropped 5; count of bases not matched to a gene: 18. The CDR3 contains 18 residues.